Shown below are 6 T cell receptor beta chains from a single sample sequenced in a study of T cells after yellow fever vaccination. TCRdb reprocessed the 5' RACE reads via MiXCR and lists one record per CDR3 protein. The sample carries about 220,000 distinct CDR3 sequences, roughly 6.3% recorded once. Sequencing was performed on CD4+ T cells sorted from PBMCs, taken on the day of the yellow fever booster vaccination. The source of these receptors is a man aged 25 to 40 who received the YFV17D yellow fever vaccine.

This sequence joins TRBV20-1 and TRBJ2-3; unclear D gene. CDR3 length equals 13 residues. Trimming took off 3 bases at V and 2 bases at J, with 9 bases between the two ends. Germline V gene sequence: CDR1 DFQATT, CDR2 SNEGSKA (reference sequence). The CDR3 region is CSARGPVTDTQYF. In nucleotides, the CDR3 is TGCAGTGCTAGGGGCCCAGTCACAGATACGCAGTATTTT.

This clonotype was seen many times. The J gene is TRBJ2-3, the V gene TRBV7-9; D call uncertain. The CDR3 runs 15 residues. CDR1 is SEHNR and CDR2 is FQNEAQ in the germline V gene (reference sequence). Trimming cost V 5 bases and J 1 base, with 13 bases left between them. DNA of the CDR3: TGTGCCAGCAGCAACGGCCGCTCCGGCACAGATACGCAGTATTTT. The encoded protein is CASSNGRSGTDTQYF.

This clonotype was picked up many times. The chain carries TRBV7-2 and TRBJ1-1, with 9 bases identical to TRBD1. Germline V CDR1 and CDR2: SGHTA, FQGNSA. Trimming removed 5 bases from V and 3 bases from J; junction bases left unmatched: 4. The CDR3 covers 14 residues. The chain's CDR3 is CASSRQGGYTEAFF. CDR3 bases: TGTGCCAGCAGCCGACAGGGGGGTTACACTGAAGCTTTCTTT.

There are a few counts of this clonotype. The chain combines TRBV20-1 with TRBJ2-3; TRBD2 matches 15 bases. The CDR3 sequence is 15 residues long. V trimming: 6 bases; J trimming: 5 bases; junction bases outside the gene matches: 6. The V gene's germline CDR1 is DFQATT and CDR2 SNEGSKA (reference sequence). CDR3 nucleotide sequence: TGCAGTGCCAGGACTAGCGGGAGGGCCATAGATACGCAGTATTTT. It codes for CSARTSGRAIDTQYF.

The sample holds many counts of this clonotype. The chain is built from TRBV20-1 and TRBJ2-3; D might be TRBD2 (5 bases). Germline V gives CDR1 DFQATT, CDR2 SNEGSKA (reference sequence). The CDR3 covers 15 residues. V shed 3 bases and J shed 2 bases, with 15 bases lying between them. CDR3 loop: CSASPPDWYTDTQYF. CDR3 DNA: TGCAGTGCTAGTCCGCCGGACTGGTACACAGATACGCAGTATTTT.

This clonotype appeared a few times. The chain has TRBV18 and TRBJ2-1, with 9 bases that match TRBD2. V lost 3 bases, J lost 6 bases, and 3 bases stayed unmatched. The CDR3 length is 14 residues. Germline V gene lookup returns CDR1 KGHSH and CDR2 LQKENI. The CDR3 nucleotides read TGTGCCAGCTCACCTAGCGGGAGTTTCAATGAGCAGTTCTTC. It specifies CASSPSGSFNEQFF.